This T cell receptor beta chain was documented in a study of T cell changes during pregnancy in multiple sclerosis. Assay used: immunoSEQ multiplex PCR; TCRdb lists only in-frame clones, some missing. The sample lists tens of thousands of clones, roughly nine tenths seen once, with roughly 3.2% in the top ten. Germline lookup yields CDR1 MNHNS and CDR2 SASEGT. With V trimmed by 7 bases and J by 1 base, 5 bases remained unmatched. This CDR3 has 14 residues. The rearrangement joins TRBV6-1 to TRBJ1-1; TRBD1 matches 8 bases. This TCR derives from a female donor with multiple sclerosis, enrolled in a pregnancy study. The sequencing here drew on CD8+ T cells from peripheral blood mononuclear cells, taken before pregnancy. The CDR3 region is CASTMTGENTEAFF. CDR3 DNA: TGTGCCAGCACTATGACAGGGGAGAACACTGAAGCTTTCTTT.